One and the same sample provided the 20 T cell receptor beta chains below, sequenced in a study of blood T cell repertoires in COVID-19 (dated by TCRdb to between 2020 and 2021). The library was built by means of the immunoSEQ multiplex PCR assay. TCRdb's version of the immuneACCESS table is confined to in-frame rearrangements and falls short of the full clone set. An unresolved V gene accounts for under half of the shortfall where checked; the remainder is of unknown origin. The table for this sample lists hundreds of thousands of clones; about 83% of them were counted only once. The ten largest account for about 3.6% of the sample. The sample comprised PBMCs or T cells enriched from blood (not recorded which). These receptors all stem from a woman aged 40 to 49 who had been exposed to COVID-19.

The V and J genes are TRBV30 and TRBJ1-5; TRBD1 aligns across 8 bases. This CDR3 comprises 13 residues. V shed 5 bases and J 5 bases; nucleotides not matched to a gene: 5. CDR1 GTSNPN and CDR2 SVGIG come from the germline V gene (reference sequence). Here the CDR3 reads CAWGQGRDQPQHF. The CDR3 DNA is TGTGCCTGGGGACAGGGAAGGGATCAGCCCCAGCATTTT. Full variable domain (remainder filled in from reference TRBV30 and TRBJ1-5): SQTIHQWPATLVQPVGSPLSLECTVEGTSNPNLYWYRQAAGRGLQLLFYSVGIGQISSEVPQNLSASRPQDRQFILSSKKLLLSDSGFYLCAWGQGRDQPQHFGDGTRLSIL.

The chain couples TRBV3-1 (or the pseudogene TRBV3-2) to TRBJ1-3, with 7 bases that match TRBD1. V shed 8 bases, J shed 1 base, and the junction held 2 bases outside the gene matches. Germline values: CDR1 LGHDT, CDR2 YNNKEL (reference sequence). The CDR3 has 13 residues. The CDR3 DNA is TGTGCCAGCGGACAGGCTTCTGGAAACACCATATATTTT. Translating it yields CASGQASGNTIYF.

This clone was counted a single time. Germline and junction disagree at one end, which may indicate a read error. V usage is TRBV7-3 and J usage is TRBJ1-5; D not certain. This CDR3 spans 13 amino acids. The germline CDR1 and CDR2 sequences are SGHTA and FQGTGA. The CDR3 bases are TGTGCCAGCAGCTCTCAGAGGGATCAACCCCAGCATTTT. Residues: CASSSQRDQPQHF.

The rearrangement links TRBV14 to TRBJ2-3; 8 bases fit TRBD1. The J segment lost 0 bases and the V segment lost 5 bases, leaving 7 bases of the junction unmatched. The CDR3 is 16 amino acids. The V gene's germline CDR1 is SGHDN and CDR2 FVKESK. This CDR3 reads CASSKRTGLSTDTQYF. The CDR3 nucleotides are TGTGCCAGCAGCAAGAGGACAGGGTTAAGCACAGATACGCAGTATTTT.

The chain employs TRBV18 and TRBJ1-5, with TRBD1 identical over 8 bases. J gave up 11 bases and V 3 bases, and 6 bases lay outside the gene matches. Germline CDR1 KGHSH, CDR2 LQKENI. CDR3 length: 13 residues. CDR3: CASSPTGAEAQHF. In DNA, the CDR3 is TGTGCCAGCTCACCGACAGGGGCTGAAGCCCAGCATTTT.

The rearrangement joins TRBV25-1 to TRBJ1-2; D not resolved. V was trimmed by 4 bases and J by 8 bases, leaving 8 bases between them. The germline gives CDR1 MGHDK, CDR2 SYGVNS. The CDR3 runs 11 residues. Written as DNA, the CDR3 is TGTGCCAGCAGTGCCCCACGGGGCTACACCTTC. This gives the protein CASSAPRGYTF.

The chain recombines TRBV11-1 with TRBJ2-7; 9 bases agree with TRBD2. The CDR3 is made up of 16 amino acids. In germline, CDR1 is SGHAT, CDR2 FQDESV (reference sequence). The V and J ends lost 1 base and 2 bases, in that order; junction bases with no gene match: 6. CDR3 region: CASSLVPSGEAYEQYF. CDR3 DNA sequence: TGTGCCAGCAGCTTAGTTCCTAGCGGGGAAGCCTACGAGCAGTACTTC.

The chain recombines TRBV7-3 with TRBJ1-1; TRBD1 agrees at 12 bases. The germline gives CDR1 SGHTA, CDR2 FQGTGA. The CDR3 length is 18 residues. The ends lost 5 bases at V and 3 bases at J; junction bases unmatched: 13. This CDR3 is CASSLWGTGGRGDTEAFF. CDR3 nucleotide sequence: TGTGCCAGCAGCCTTTGGGGGACAGGGGGCCGTGGGGACACTGAAGCTTTCTTT.

CDR3 sequence: CASSLDRYGYTF. The CDR3 DNA reads TGTGCCAGCAGCTTAGACAGATATGGCTACACCTTC. The gene calls are TRBV5-4 and TRBJ1-2; the D gene is possibly TRBD1 (5 bases). V dropped 2 bases and J dropped 5 bases, with 7 bases sitting between them. This CDR3 region has 12 residues. Per the germline V gene, CDR1 is SGHNT and CDR2 is YYREEE (reference sequence).

This clone was observed a single time. The chain employs TRBV3-1 (or the pseudogene TRBV3-2) and TRBJ2-5; possible D gene TRBD2, 7 bases. The ends were cut back, 0 bases at V and 5 bases at J, with 22 bases in the middle. Germline V gene sequence: CDR1 LGHDT, CDR2 YNNKEL (reference sequence). The CDR3 runs 18 residues. For the CDR3, the DNA is TGTGCCAGCAGCCAAGATTGGGGGGGGCCCTCATCTGGGGAGACCCAGTACTTC. Translating it yields CASSQDWGGPSSGETQYF.

There are many counts of this clone. This sequence joins TRBV5-5 and TRBJ2-7, with D perhaps matching TRBD2 (6 bases). The ends were cut back, 6 bases at V and 4 bases at J, with 23 bases in the middle. The CDR3 runs 16 residues. Looked up from germline, CDR1 is SGHKS and CDR2 is YYEKEE (reference sequence). The CDR3 region has the DNA TGTGCCAGCAACCCTCCCCCCGAGGAGGGTAGATACGAGCAGTACTTC. Translated, it gives CASNPPPEEGRYEQYF.

This clone was recorded once. The gene calls are TRBV10-3 and TRBJ1-1; perhaps TRBD1 as D (5 bases). CDR3 length: 12 amino acids. Germline loops: CDR1 ENHRY, CDR2 SYGVKD. Trimming took off 7 bases at V and 6 bases at J, with 12 bases between the two ends. CDR3 in amino acids: CAITPGGAEAFF. CDR3 bases: TGTGCCATCACTCCCGGGGGTGCTGAAGCTTTCTTT.

The table lists this clone with a count of one. The gene calls are TRBV9 and TRBJ1-3; D ambiguous. Trimming removed 1 base from V and 2 bases from J, with 10 bases in between. The CDR3 has 15 residues. Germline-derived CDR1 and CDR2 are SGDLS and YYNGEE. CDR3: CASSVQDRPGNTIYF. DNA of the CDR3: TGTGCCAGCAGCGTACAGGATCGGCCTGGAAACACCATATATTTT.

V usage is TRBV19 and J usage is TRBJ2-4; the match to TRBD2 covers 11 bases. CDR3 size: 16 residues. V shed 6 bases and J 1 base; nucleotides not matched to a gene: 5. In germline, CDR1 is LNHDA, CDR2 SQIVND (reference sequence). CDR3 protein: CASSLTSGVAKNIQYF. CDR3 coding DNA: TGTGCCAGTAGCTTGACTAGCGGGGTTGCCAAAAACATTCAGTACTTC.

The chain has TRBV20-1 and TRBJ1-1; no firm D call. CDR3 length equals 11 residues. The V end lost 5 bases, the J end lost 5 bases, and 9 bases lay between the germline ends. From germline, CDR1 is DFQATT and CDR2 SNEGSKA (reference sequence). CDR3: CSASRGTEAFF. As DNA, the CDR3 is TGCAGTGCTTCAAGAGGGACTGAAGCTTTCTTT.

The gene calls are TRBV28 and TRBJ2-5, with no clear D. This CDR3 spans 15 amino acids. Germline loops: CDR1 MDHEN, CDR2 SYDVKM. The V end was cut by 1 base, the J end by 1 base, with 10 bases between. The CDR3 here is CASSLYRNSQETQYF. DNA for the CDR3: TGTGCCAGCAGTTTATATCGGAACAGCCAAGAGACCCAGTACTTC.

The chain uses TRBV11-2 and TRBJ2-3, with TRBD2 identical over 8 bases. CDR1 and CDR2 (germline): SGHAT, FQNNGV. The CDR3 is 14 residues long. The CDR3 sequence: CATRGLVSTDTQYF. The CDR3 region has the DNA TGTGCAACCAGGGGACTAGTCAGCACAGATACGCAGTATTTT.

This clone was seen once. The chain joins TRBV7-3 to TRBJ2-7, with TRBD1 matching over 12 bases. This CDR3 spans 14 amino acids. The junction had 6 bases not matched to a gene; V was cut back by 5 bases and J by 7 bases. CDR1 is SGHTA, CDR2 FQGTGA, per germline. For the CDR3, the DNA is TGTGCCAGCAGCCCCGGGACAGGGGGCTGGGAGCAGTACTTC. Protein sequence: CASSPGTGGWEQYF.

The rearrangement uses TRBV2 and TRBJ1-1; D call uncertain. V gave up 7 bases and J gave up 2 bases, with 14 bases separating them. The CDR3 contains 14 residues. In germline, CDR1 is SNHLY, CDR2 FYNNEI. The CDR3 region is CASTRDIGNTEAFF. The CDR3, as DNA: TGTGCCAGCACCCGAGACATAGGAAACACTGAAGCTTTCTTT.

The chain couples TRBV28 to TRBJ2-2; 11 nucleotides align to TRBD2. The germline V gene encodes CDR1 MDHEN and CDR2 SYDVKM. The trim removed 2 bases at V and 1 base at J, leaving 0 bases unmatched. This CDR3 has 16 residues. CDR3 nucleotide sequence: TGTGCCAGCAGTTTACTAGCGGGGGGGAACACCGGGGAGCTGTTTTTT. Protein product: CASSLLAGGNTGELFF.